These 28 T cell receptor beta chains were all obtained from the same sample, sequenced in a study of blood T cell repertoires in COVID-19. Clones were sequenced by immunoSEQ multiplex PCR, and TCRdb holds only the in-frame ones, with some missing. The table has approximately 170,000 clones, around 86% seen once; the top ten hold around 7%. The specimen sequenced was peripheral blood. The source of these receptors is a woman older than 75 in a cohort sampled during active or convalescent COVID-19.

The rearrangement joins TRBV5-1 to TRBJ2-7; D possibly corresponds to TRBD1 (5 bases). Germline loops: CDR1 SGHRS, CDR2 YFSETQ. CDR3 size: 19 residues. Trimming stripped 0 bases from V and 3 bases from J, with 25 bases between. The CDR3 region is CASSLGVIAGFSQNYEQYV. The DNA for the CDR3 is TGCGCCAGCAGCTTGGGAGTCATCGCAGGGTTTTCACAGAACTACGAGCAGTACGTC.

The V gene is TRBV4-1, the J gene TRBJ2-4; D uncertain. Trimming took 1 base from V and 3 from J, leaving 10 bases between them. Germline-derived CDR1 and CDR2 are MGHRA and YSYEKL. The CDR3 loop spans 15 amino acids. CDR3 loop: CASSQVAYDKNIQYF. CDR3 DNA sequence: TGCGCCAGCAGCCAAGTAGCTTATGACAAAAACATTCAGTACTTC.

The V call is TRBV9, the J call TRBJ1-1, with D possibly TRBD1 on 5 matching bases. V lost 0 bases and J lost 0, with 12 bases in between. Germline CDR1 reads SGDLS; CDR2 reads YYNGEE. The CDR3 loop spans 16 amino acids. Written as DNA, the CDR3 is TGTGCCAGCAGCGTAGGGGCAGGGTCTATGAACACTGAAGCTTTCTTT. As protein: CASSVGAGSMNTEAFF.

In this sample, this clone turned up a few times. This sequence joins TRBV4-3 and TRBJ2-4, with 13 bases lining up with TRBD2. The CDR3 length is 18 residues. Germline V gives CDR1 LGHNA, CDR2 YSLEER. The V segment lost 3 bases and the J segment 0 bases; nucleotides outside the gene matches: 5. CDR3 DNA sequence: TGCGCCAGCAGCCAGTGGGGACTAGCGGGGACAGCCAAAAACATTCAGTACTTC. Translating gives CASSQWGLAGTAKNIQYF.

The chain combines TRBV27 with TRBJ2-7; D remains ambiguous. Germline V gene sequence: CDR1 MNHEY, CDR2 SMNVEV (reference sequence). CDR3 length: 11 amino acids. V lost 6 bases and J lost 6, with 9 bases in between. The CDR3 region has the DNA TGTGCCAGCAGAAAGAACAGCGAGCAGTACTTC. Protein sequence: CASRKNSEQYF.

This chain links TRBV14 with TRBJ1-2; D gene ambiguous. In germline, CDR1 is SGHDN, CDR2 FVKESK. The CDR3 is 15 amino acids. V shed 1 base and J shed 8 bases, with 17 bases lying between them. In DNA, the CDR3 is TGTGCCAGCAGCCAAGTATCGGGTTTGGTTTTGGGCTACACCTTC. Residues: CASSQVSGLVLGYTF. The full variable domain, with the rest looked up from reference TRBV14 and TRBJ1-2, is EAGVTQFPSHSVIEKGQTVTLRCDPISGHDNLYWYRRVMGKEIKFLLHFVKESKQDESGMPNNRFLAERTGGTYSTLKVQPAELEDSGVYFCASSQVSGLVLGYTFGSGTRLTVV.

V and J are TRBV28 and TRBJ2-7; TRBD1 matches 8 bases. J gave up 1 base and V 4 bases, and 12 bases lay outside the gene matches. Germline V CDR1 and CDR2: MDHEN, SYDVKM. The CDR3 loop spans 17 amino acids. The CDR3 DNA follows: TGTGCCAGCAGTTCGCCCCTAGGACAGGGCGCGTCCTACGAGCAGTACTTC. Its translation is CASSSPLGQGASYEQYF.

This clone has only one observation. The V gene is TRBV11-3, the J gene TRBJ2-5, with TRBD1 matching 12 bases. The germline CDR1 and CDR2 sequences are SGHNT and YENEEA. CDR3 length equals 18 residues. Trimming took 4 bases from V and 5 from J; bases not matched to a gene: 14. For the CDR3, the DNA is TGTGCCAGCAGCTCCAGCCGCCCCGGGACAGGGGGCCGGGAGACCCAGTACTTC. Translated, it gives CASSSSRPGTGGRETQYF.

The genes are TRBV4-1 and TRBJ2-2, with 7 bases fitting TRBD1. Germline V lookup: CDR1 MGHRA, CDR2 YSYEKL. V dropped 3 bases and J dropped 3; count of bases not matched to a gene: 4. The CDR3 extends over 15 amino acids. The CDR3 DNA is TGCGCCAGCAGCCAGGTCGACAGGGACACCGGGGAGCTGTTTTTT. Translation gives CASSQVDRDTGELFF.

This chain uses TRBV18 with TRBJ2-7; D perhaps matches TRBD1 (6 bases). V was shortened by 3 bases and J by 7 bases, with 13 bases between the two germline ends. The germline CDR1 and CDR2 sequences are KGHSH and LQKENI. The CDR3 consists of 13 residues. The DNA of the CDR3 is TGTGCCAGCTCACCGGACAGCCTCCTGGAGCAGTACTTC. This encodes CASSPDSLLEQYF.

The rearrangement links TRBV11-3 to TRBJ1-1; a possible D gene is TRBD1 (6 bases). CDR1 SGHNT and CDR2 YENEEA come from the germline V gene. The V gene lost 0 bases and the J gene lost 10 bases, with 12 bases spanning the gap. The CDR3 has 13 amino acids. CDR3 amino acids: CASSLDGQGPAFF. The CDR3 nucleotides are TGTGCCAGCAGCTTAGACGGCCAGGGGCCAGCTTTCTTT. Full variable domain (outside the CDR3, taken from reference TRBV11-3 and TRBJ1-1): EAGVVQSPRYKIIEKKQPVAFWCNPISGHNTLYWYLQNLGQGPELLIRYENEEAVDDSQLPKDRFSAERLKGVDSTLKIQPAELGDSAVYLCASSLDGQGPAFFGQGTRLTVV.

The chain joins TRBV3-1 (or the pseudogene TRBV3-2) to TRBJ1-1, with 10 bases that match TRBD1. The CDR3 runs to 17 residues. Trimming at V came to 1 base and at J to 4 bases, leaving 9 bases not matched to a gene. Germline CDR1 and CDR2: LGHDT and YNNKEL (reference sequence). The CDR3 bases are TGTGCCAGCAGCCAAGTAACCCGGGACAGGGGAAGCACTGAAGCTTTCTTT. It specifies CASSQVTRDRGSTEAFF.

V usage is TRBV5-1 and J usage is TRBJ2-3; D might be TRBD2 (5 bases). Germline values: CDR1 SGHRS, CDR2 YFSETQ. V lost 6 bases and J lost 5, with 19 bases in between. CDR3 length: 15 residues. In DNA, the CDR3 is TGCGCCAGCACCACTCTCGGGGTTCTGGTAGATACGCAGTATTTT. Its translation: CASTTLGVLVDTQYF.

The chain recombines TRBV12-3 or TRBV12-4 with TRBJ1-2; 7 nucleotides agree with TRBD1. The CDR3 runs 13 residues. J was trimmed by 7 bases and V by 1 base; bases with no gene match: 3. CDR3 region: CASSLEGASGYTF. CDR3 bases: TGTGCCAGCAGTTTAGAGGGGGCAAGTGGCTACACCTTC.

The V and J genes are TRBV7-2 and TRBJ1-2; D might be TRBD1 (5 bases). This CDR3 contains 15 residues. Germline V gene lookup returns CDR1 SGHTA and CDR2 FQGNSA. Deletions cut 1 base from V and 2 bases from J, with 11 bases between. This CDR3 reads CASSLVPGNNYGYTF. As DNA, the CDR3 is TGTGCCAGCAGCTTAGTGCCAGGGAACAACTATGGCTACACCTTC.

The V and J genes are TRBV29-1 and TRBJ1-2, with TRBD1 as a possible D gene (5 bases). The length of the CDR3 is 16 residues. The germline V gene encodes CDR1 SQVTM and CDR2 ANQGSEA. V was trimmed by 7 bases and J by 3 bases, leaving 24 bases between them. For the CDR3, the DNA is TGCAGCGCAAGGCCCCTGGCGGGGCGCGATTACTATGGCTACACCTTC. Protein product: CSARPLAGRDYYGYTF.

This clone was observed a single time. The genes are TRBV10-1 and TRBJ2-1; TRBD2 agrees at 8 bases. Germline V CDR1 and CDR2: WNHNN, SYGVQD (reference sequence). The J segment lost 7 bases and the V segment lost 3 bases, leaving 5 bases of the junction unmatched. The CDR3 length is 14 residues. The CDR3 nucleotides are TGCGCCAGCAGTGAAAGCGGGAGTGGGAATGAGCAGTTCTTC. Amino acid sequence: CASSESGSGNEQFF.

The gene calls are TRBV15 and TRBJ2-5, with 8 nucleotides matching TRBD2. The CDR3 totals 14 residues. Trimming at V came to 6 bases and at J to 4 bases, leaving 7 bases not matched to a gene. Germline CDR1 reads LNHNV; CDR2 reads YYDKDF (reference sequence). The CDR3 reads CATRSGGPTETQYF. The CDR3 DNA reads as TGTGCCACCAGGTCGGGAGGGCCTACAGAGACCCAGTACTTC.

In this sample, this clone turned up a few times. The same CDR3 can be traced to other DNA sequences in this sample. The chain carries TRBV19 and TRBJ2-5, with unresolved D. V lost 1 base to trimming and J lost 2 bases, with 5 bases between them. In germline, CDR1 is LNHDA, CDR2 SQIVND (reference sequence). This CDR3 contains 13 residues. This CDR3 is CASSIGSQETQYF. Here the CDR3 DNA reads TGTGCCAGTAGTATAGGCAGTCAAGAGACCCAGTACTTC. Filled out from reference TRBV19 and TRBJ2-5, the complete variable domain reads DGGITQSPKYLFRKEGQNVTLSCEQNLNHDAMYWYRQDPGQGLRLIYYSQIVNDFQKGDIAEGYSVSREKKESFPLTVTSAQKNPTAFYLCASSIGSQETQYFGPGTRLLVL.

The chain links TRBV29-1 to TRBJ1-1; the match to TRBD1 covers 7 bases. The CDR3 totals 15 residues. CDR1 SQVTM and CDR2 ANQGSEA come from the germline V gene. The V gene end was trimmed by 4 bases and the J gene end by 6 bases; junction bases not matched to a gene: 14. The CDR3: CSVARTGLPIAEAFF. The CDR3 DNA reads TGCAGCGTTGCAAGGACAGGCCTCCCCATTGCTGAAGCTTTCTTT.

The chain employs TRBV19 and TRBJ1-2; D remains ambiguous. The length of the CDR3 is 15 residues. V lost 0 bases and J 2 bases, leaving 10 bases between the germline ends. From germline, CDR1 is LNHDA and CDR2 SQIVND (reference sequence). CDR3 region: CASSIDGRRNYGYTF. The DNA of the CDR3 is TGTGCCAGTAGTATAGACGGGAGAAGGAACTATGGCTACACCTTC.

This rearrangement joins TRBV9 to TRBJ1-3, with a weak D call TRBD1 (5 bases). The V end lost 0 bases, the J end lost 4 bases, and 8 bases lay between the germline ends. The CDR3 sequence is 14 residues long. Germline V gene data show CDR1 as SGDLS and CDR2 as YYNGEE. The CDR3 bases are TGTGCCAGCAGCGTAGCAGGGCGCGGAAACACCATATATTTT. It yields the protein CASSVAGRGNTIYF.

V gene TRBV2 combines with J gene TRBJ1-2, with a possible D match to TRBD1 (5 bases). CDR3 length: 13 amino acids. Per the germline V gene, CDR1 is SNHLY and CDR2 is FYNNEI. V lost 8 bases and J lost 4, with 14 bases in between. This CDR3 reads CASGLGRGYGYTF. Written as DNA, the CDR3 is TGTGCCAGCGGCCTGGGGCGAGGCTATGGCTACACCTTC.

This clone was seen a few times. Here the CDR3 reads CASLTRNNEQFF. In DNA, the CDR3 is TGTGCCAGCCTGACGAGGAACAATGAGCAGTTCTTC. The J gene is TRBJ2-1, the V gene TRBV28, with D hard to call. CDR3 length equals 12 residues. CDR1 and CDR2 from the germline V gene are MDHEN and SYDVKM. V was cut by 8 bases and J by 5 bases, with 10 bases left in between.

This sequence joins TRBV27 and TRBJ1-2; 7 bases match TRBD1. V was clipped by 6 bases and J by 5 bases; unmatched bases: 6. The CDR3 sequence is 13 residues long. The germline CDR1 and CDR2 sequences are MNHEY and SMNVEV (reference sequence). CDR3 DNA sequence: TGTGCCAGCAGCCGGGACAGATCTTATGGCTACACCTTC. This encodes CASSRDRSYGYTF.

The chain couples TRBV19 to TRBJ2-2, with 10 nucleotides matching TRBD1. Germline V gives CDR1 LNHDA, CDR2 SQIVND (reference sequence). The CDR3 runs 16 residues. Trimming removed 7 bases from V and 5 bases from J; junction bases left unmatched: 10. CDR3 protein: CASTPGQGLWTGELFF. For the CDR3, the DNA is TGTGCCAGTACTCCGGGACAGGGGCTGTGGACCGGGGAGCTGTTTTTT.

This clone was found once. V usage is TRBV11-2 and J usage is TRBJ2-7; D gene unclear. V gave up 0 bases and J gave up 2 bases, with 11 bases separating them. Germline V CDR1 and CDR2: SGHAT, FQNNGV. This CDR3 region has 15 residues. The CDR3: CASSLDFLSAYEQYF. DNA of the CDR3: TGTGCCAGCAGCTTAGATTTCTTGTCTGCCTACGAGCAGTACTTC.

This clone was counted only a few times. The chain carries TRBV20-1 and TRBJ1-4, with a weak D call TRBD1 (6 bases). The CDR3 has 13 residues. The germline V gene encodes CDR1 DFQATT and CDR2 SNEGSKA (reference sequence). Between the trimmed V and J ends, which lost 3 bases and 8 bases, there was a span of 13 bases. The CDR3 spells CSASRTAREKLFF. Here the CDR3 DNA reads TGCAGTGCTAGTAGGACAGCGCGAGAAAAACTGTTTTTT.